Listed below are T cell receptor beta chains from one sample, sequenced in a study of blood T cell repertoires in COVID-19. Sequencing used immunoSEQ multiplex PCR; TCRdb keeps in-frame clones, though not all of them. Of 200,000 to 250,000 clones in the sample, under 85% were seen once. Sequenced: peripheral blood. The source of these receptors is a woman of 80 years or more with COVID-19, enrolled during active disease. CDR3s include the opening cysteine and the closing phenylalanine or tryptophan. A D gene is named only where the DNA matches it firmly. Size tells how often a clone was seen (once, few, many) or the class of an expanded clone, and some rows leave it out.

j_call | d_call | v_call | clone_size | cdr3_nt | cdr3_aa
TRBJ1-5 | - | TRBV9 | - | TGTGCCAGCAGCGTAGGTCCAGGGTCAGATCAGCCCCAGCATTTT | CASSVGPGSDQPQHF
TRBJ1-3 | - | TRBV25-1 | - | TGTGCCGCCCAACAGGGAAGTGGAAACACCATATATTTT | CAAQQGSGNTIYF
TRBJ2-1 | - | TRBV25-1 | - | TGTGCCAGCAGGAGGGGGATTGAGCAGTTCTTC | CASRRGIEQFF
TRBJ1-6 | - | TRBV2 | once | TGTGCCATCAGCGGGTTAGGGGGTAATAATTCACCCCTCCACTTT | CAISGLGGNNSPLHF
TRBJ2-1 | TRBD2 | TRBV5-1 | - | TGCGCCAGCAGGTTTGGACTAGCTAGTCATGAGCAGTTCTTC | CASRFGLASHEQFF
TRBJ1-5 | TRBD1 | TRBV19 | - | TGTGCCACCGAGACCGGGACAGGAGTCTTCAATCAGCCCCAGCATTTT | CATETGTGVFNQPQHF
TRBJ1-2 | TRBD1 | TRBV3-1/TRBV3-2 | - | TGTGCCAGCAGCCGATCCGACAGGGGTGTCTATGGCTACACCTTC | CASSRSDRGVYGYTF
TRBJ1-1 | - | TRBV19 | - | TGTGCCAGTAGTCTAGCGACAGGCCCCCGGGACACTGAAGCTTTCTTT | CASSLATGPRDTEAFF
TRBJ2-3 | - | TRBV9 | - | TGTGCCAGCAGCGTTCGGTTCCAACCGGGACTCCCAGACGCAGATACGCAGTATTTT | CASSVRFQPGLPDADTQYF
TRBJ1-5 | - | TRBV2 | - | TGTGCCAGCCACAGGGACAACAATCAGCCCCAGCATTTT | CASHRDNNQPQHF
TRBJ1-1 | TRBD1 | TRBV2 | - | TGTGCCAGCAGTTATGGGACAGGGGGCCCGAACACTGAAGCTTTCTTT | CASSYGTGGPNTEAFF
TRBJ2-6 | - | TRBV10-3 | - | TGTGCCATCAGTGAGTCTCTCAGATCTGGGGCCAACGTCCTGACTTTC | CAISESLRSGANVLTF
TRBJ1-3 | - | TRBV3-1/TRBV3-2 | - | TGTGCCAGCAGCCAAGATATCGGTCACTCTGGAAACACCATATATTTT | CASSQDIGHSGNTIYF
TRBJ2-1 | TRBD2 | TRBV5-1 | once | TGCGCCAGCAGCCCGGGGGGGACTAGTAAAGATGAGCAGTTCTTC | CASSPGGTSKDEQFF
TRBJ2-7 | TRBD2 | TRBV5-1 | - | TGCGCCAGCAGCGGTGAGGGACTAGCGGGTAGCTCCTACGAGCAGTACTTC | CASSGEGLAGSSYEQYF
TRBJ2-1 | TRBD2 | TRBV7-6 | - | TGTGCCAGCAGCCCCGGACTAGCTCAATACAATGAGCAGTTCTTC | CASSPGLAQYNEQFF
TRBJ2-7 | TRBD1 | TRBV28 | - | TGTGCCAGCATCGACAGGGGCGTCTACGAGCAGTACTTC | CASIDRGVYEQYF
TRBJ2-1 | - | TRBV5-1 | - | TGCGCCAGCAGCTTGGATGGTCGGTCCTACAATGAGCAGTTCTTC | CASSLDGRSYNEQFF